The 3 T cell receptor beta chains below were found in one sample sequenced in a study of long-term antiretroviral therapy in people with HIV. Samples were assayed with immunoSEQ v3.0 at survey level. Profiled with immunoSEQ multiplex PCR; TCRdb holds only in-frame clones, not every one. The table records 9,500 to 13,000 clones, about 89% of them present only once. The sample consisted of unsorted PBMCs, taken 0.2 years before starting antiretroviral therapy. The receptors stem from a woman between 35 and 50 years old with HIV.

The chain is built from TRBV19 and TRBJ1-5; no firm D call. V lost 0 bases to trimming and J lost 2 bases, with 8 bases between them. Looked up from germline, CDR1 is LNHDA and CDR2 is SQIVND (reference sequence). CDR3 size: 15 residues. In DNA form, the CDR3 reads TGTGCCAGTAGTATAGATGGGAAGGGCAATCAGCCCCAGCATTTT. Translating gives CASSIDGKGNQPQHF.

V and J are TRBV5-1 and TRBJ2-1, with D hard to call. V gave up 0 bases and J gave up 3 bases, with 4 bases separating them. The CDR3 runs to 13 residues. Germline V gene sequence: CDR1 SGHRS, CDR2 YFSETQ. CDR3 coding DNA: TGCGCCAGCAGCTTGGGCGACTACAATGAGCAGTTCTTC. It yields the protein CASSLGDYNEQFF.

The chain recombines TRBV15 with TRBJ2-2; D call uncertain. This CDR3 has 15 residues. CDR1 and CDR2 (germline): LNHNV, YYDKDF (reference sequence). Between the trimmed V and J ends, which lost 0 bases and 1 base, there was a span of 6 bases. The CDR3 nucleotides are TGTGCCACCAGCAGAGATGGGGAGAACACCGGGGAGCTGTTTTTT. Translating it yields CATSRDGENTGELFF. Using reference TRBV15 and TRBJ2-2 for the parts outside the CDR3, the full variable domain is DAMVIQNPRYQVTQFGKPVTLSCSQTLNHNVMYWYQQKSSQAPKLLFHYYDKDFNNEADTPDNFQSRRPNTSFCFLDIRSPGLGDTAMYLCATSRDGENTGELFFGEGSRLTVL.